What follows are 20 T cell receptor beta chains derived from one specimen sequenced in a study of T cells expressing NK-cell markers. TCRdb processed the 5' RACE reads again and assigns one entry to each CDR3 protein, with no DNA. This sample's clone table lists 150,000 to 200,000 distinct CDR3 sequences. Sequencing used blood T cells: a sorted CD56 or NKG2C T cell subset, CD4+ or CD8+ T cells, or bulk PBMC T cells (not recorded which). These receptors originate from a man aged 18-75 years in good health.

The V gene is TRBV5-6, the J gene TRBJ2-3; no DNA is available, so the TRBD2 call from TCRdb remains unchecked. Germline CDR1 SGHDT, CDR2 YYEEEE. This CDR3 region has 16 residues. This CDR3 reads CASSPGGWRLTDTQYF.

The J gene is TRBJ2-7, the V gene TRBV20-1; lacking DNA, the TRBD2 call made by TCRdb goes unchecked. The length of the CDR3 is 16 residues. Germline assignment: CDR1 DFQATT and CDR2 SNEGSKA (reference sequence). The CDR3 reads CSARDVPGTFHQEQYF.

The chain employs TRBV27 and TRBJ2-4; lacking DNA, the TRBD2 call made by TCRdb goes unchecked. The CDR3 totals 15 residues. Germline CDR1 is MNHEY and CDR2 is SMNVEV (reference sequence). The CDR3 region is CASSFSGLAGGFQYF.

The chain uses TRBV4-1 and TRBJ2-7; TCRdb lists TRBD1, though no DNA is available to test this call. Germline-derived CDR1 and CDR2 are MGHRA and YSYEKL. The CDR3 consists of 15 residues. The CDR3 loop reads CASSQDRTGDYEQYF.

V usage is TRBV6-1 and J usage is TRBJ1-5; TCRdb reports TRBD1, a call that lacks DNA to check it against. This CDR3 contains 19 residues. Germline V gives CDR1 MNHNS, CDR2 SASEGT. The CDR3 protein is CASSGGQGISPLYLQPQHF.

The gene calls are TRBV13 and TRBJ2-5; TCRdb calls TRBD2, which cannot be checked without DNA. CDR3 length equals 16 residues. Germline V gene data show CDR1 as PRHDT and CDR2 as FYEKMQ (reference sequence). CDR3 loop: CASSQRLAENQETQYF.

The rearrangement links TRBV11-1 to TRBJ1-6; the TRBD1 assignment by TCRdb is unverifiable without DNA. Germline V CDR1 and CDR2: SGHAT, FQDESV (reference sequence). The CDR3 consists of 21 residues. The CDR3 is CASSSPSSWRPGTGLNSPLHF.

The chain uses TRBV7-9 and TRBJ1-4. The germline CDR1 and CDR2 sequences are SEHNR and FQNEAQ (reference sequence). The CDR3 is made up of 13 amino acids. CDR3 sequence: CASSLTEGGNMFF.

The chain couples TRBV5-6 to TRBJ2-7; there is no DNA to check the TCRdb D call of TRBD1. The CDR3 has 15 amino acids. The germline CDR1 and CDR2 sequences are SGHDT and YYEEEE. CDR3 loop: CASSLAKDEGELWYF. The variable domain in full, completed from reference TRBV5-6 and TRBJ2-7, reads DAGVTQSPTHLIKTRGQQVTLRCSPKSGHDTVSWYQQALGQGPQFIFQYYEEEERQRGNFPDRFSGHQFPNYSSELNVNALLLGDSALYLCASSLAKDEGELWYFGPGTRLTVT.

V usage is TRBV5-4 and J usage is TRBJ2-3; TCRdb proposes TRBD2, but this gene call is untestable without DNA. Germline V CDR1 and CDR2: SGHNT, YYREEE (reference sequence). The CDR3 loop spans 17 amino acids. CDR3 region: CASSLGSSGGAKDTQYF.

The rearrangement links TRBV7-2 to TRBJ1-2. CDR3 size: 14 residues. Germline loops: CDR1 SGHTA, CDR2 FQGNSA. The chain's CDR3 is CASSWDQYNYGYTF.

The rearrangement uses TRBV7-9 and TRBJ2-3; TCRdb gives TRBD1 as the D gene, but with no DNA this cannot be confirmed. This CDR3 contains 14 residues. Germline V lookup: CDR1 SEHNR, CDR2 FQNEAQ (reference sequence). The CDR3 sequence is CASSLRGVADTQYF.

CDR3 amino acids: CASSERSLAKNIQYF. This chain links TRBV3-1 with TRBJ2-4; TCRdb lists TRBD2, though no DNA is available to test this call. CDR3 size: 15 residues. Germline V gives CDR1 LGHDT, CDR2 YNNKEL (reference sequence).

The chain employs TRBV7-2 and TRBJ2-3; with no DNA, the TCRdb D assignment of TRBD1 cannot be verified. Germline lookup yields CDR1 SGHTA and CDR2 FQGNSA. The CDR3 is made up of 15 amino acids. CDR3 sequence reads: CASSPETAYTDTQYF. The full variable domain, with the rest looked up from reference TRBV7-2 and TRBJ2-3, is GAGVSQSPSNKVTEKGKDVELRCDPISGHTALYWYRQSLGQGLEFLIYFQGNSAPDKSGLPSDRFSAERTGGSVSTLTIQRTQQEDSAVYLCASSPETAYTDTQYFGPGTRLTVL.

The CDR3 loop reads CASSQDRTATGELFF. V is TRBV4-1 and J is TRBJ2-2. The CDR3 totals 15 residues. Germline lookup yields CDR1 MGHRA and CDR2 YSYEKL.

The chain recombines TRBV12-3 or TRBV12-4 with TRBJ1-4; lacking DNA, the TRBD1 call made by TCRdb goes unchecked. This CDR3 has 14 residues. The CDR3 loop is CASSLGRPNEKLFF.

The chain employs TRBV6-1 and TRBJ2-1; TCRdb calls TRBD1, which cannot be checked without DNA. Looked up from germline, CDR1 is MNHNS and CDR2 is SASEGT. There are 16 residues in the CDR3. The CDR3 sequence: CASSPGTGFYYNEQFF.

CDR3 residues: CASGTGAYNEQFF. The chain recombines TRBV25-1 with TRBJ2-1; the TRBD1 assignment by TCRdb is unverifiable without DNA. From germline, CDR1 is MGHDK and CDR2 SYGVNS. CDR3 size: 13 residues.

The rearrangement links TRBV7-9 to TRBJ2-7. Germline loops: CDR1 SEHNR, CDR2 FQNEAQ (reference sequence). This CDR3 comprises 12 residues. This chain's CDR3 is CASSIQVHEQYF.

This chain uses TRBV6-1 with TRBJ1-1; the TCRdb D gene call, TRBD1, has no DNA to confirm it. Germline values: CDR1 MNHNS, CDR2 SASEGT. The CDR3 is made up of 13 amino acids. Here the CDR3 reads CASSFDRATEAFF.